The rows below give T cell receptor beta chains drawn from one sample of a study of a mutant IDH1 vaccine in newly diagnosed glioma. Using immunoSEQ multiplex PCR, the repertoire was profiled, and TCRdb retains in-frame clones only, with some absent. This sample yields some 60,000 clones, of which roughly nine tenths are seen a single time; more than 1.5% belongs to the top ten. No antigen has been assigned to these receptors. Specimen: PBMCs, collected from a glioma patient whose treatment included an IDH1 peptide vaccine. These receptors were collected from a man in his forties or fifties with glioma. The CDR3 runs from the conserved cysteine through the conserved F or W. The D gene is left open where the match is weak. Size is omitted from some rows. Given values are once, few, many or a class for expanded clones.

V gene	D gene	J gene	clone size	CDR3 DNA	CDR3 protein
TRBV14	NA	TRBJ2-1	NA	TGTGCCAGCAGCCAATGGACTAATGATGAGCAGTTCTTC	CASSQWTNDEQFF
TRBV14	NA	TRBJ2-7	NA	TGTGCCAGCAGCCACGGCTTCTCCTACGAGCAGTACTTC	CASSHGFSYEQYF
TRBV7-2	NA	TRBJ1-1	once	TGTGCCAGCAGCAGACGGGAGAACACTGAAGCTTTCTTT	CASSRRENTEAFF
TRBV18	NA	TRBJ1-2	NA	TGTGCCAGCTCACCCGGGGATGGCTACACCTTC	CASSPGDGYTF
TRBV18	NA	TRBJ2-2	once	TGTGCCAGCTCACCACCGGGGGCGGCGAACACCGGGGAGCTGTTTTTT	CASSPPGAANTGELFF
TRBV7-3	NA	TRBJ2-1	NA	TGTGCCAGCAGCTTAAATAGGGGTGGCGATGAGCAGTTCTTC	CASSLNRGGDEQFF
TRBV6-5	NA	TRBJ1-5	NA	TGTGCCAGCAGTTCTACCTCCCAGGGAGCGCAGCCCCAGCATTTT	CASSSTSQGAQPQHF
TRBV9	NA	TRBJ1-1	NA	TGTGCCAGCAGCCCAGAAGGGGGGTCGCGAACTGAAGCTTTCTTT	CASSPEGGSRTEAFF
TRBV2	NA	TRBJ1-1	NA	TGTGCCAGCAGGAGACAGGTGAACACTGAAGCTTTCTTT	CASRRQVNTEAFF
TRBV4-3	NA	TRBJ1-2	NA	TGCGCCAGCAGCCAAGCTGGGGTTCAGTATGGCTACACCTTC	CASSQAGVQYGYTF
TRBV7-2	NA	TRBJ2-7	NA	TGTGCCAGCAGCTTATCCGGCCAAGAGGACTACGAGCAGTACTTC	CASSLSGQEDYEQYF
TRBV11-2	NA	TRBJ2-7	NA	TGTGCCAGCAGCTTAGATCATGGCGGTACCTACGAGCAGTACTTC	CASSLDHGGTYEQYF
TRBV29-1	NA	TRBJ2-5	NA	TGCAGCGCCGGAGGACGGACAAACCAAGAGACCCAGTACTTC	CSAGGRTNQETQYF
TRBV7-3	NA	TRBJ2-1	few	TGTGCCAGCAGCTTGGGTAGTCAGTATGAGCAGTTCTTC	CASSLGSQYEQFF